A single sample is the source of the 23 T cell receptor beta chains below, sequenced in a study of T-cell memory formation after mild COVID-19. TCRdb fed the 5' RACE reads into MiXCR, producing one record per CDR3 protein. The table has over 150,000 distinct CDR3 sequences, about 22% seen once. Material for sequencing was PBMCs or a T cell subset sorted from them (not recorded which). The source of these receptors is an adult woman who had mild COVID-19 (a few samples of this study predate the infection). Cell type and time point are not known.

This clonotype was observed a handful of times. The rearrangement joins TRBV19 to TRBJ1-2, with unresolved D. V was clipped by 5 bases and J by 8 bases, with 21 bases between them. Germline-derived CDR1 and CDR2 are LNHDA and SQIVND (reference sequence). The CDR3 sequence is 15 residues long. The CDR3 sequence: CASSARMGGPGGYTF. As DNA, the CDR3 is TGTGCCAGTAGTGCCCGGATGGGAGGCCCCGGAGGCTACACCTTC. Full variable domain (rest looked up from reference TRBV19 and TRBJ1-2): DGGITQSPKYLFRKEGQNVTLSCEQNLNHDAMYWYRQDPGQGLRLIYYSQIVNDFQKGDIAEGYSVSREKKESFPLTVTSAQKNPTAFYLCASSARMGGPGGYTFGSGTRLTVV.

The chain links TRBV30 to TRBJ1-2, with D unclear. This CDR3 is built from 13 residues. V was pared by 1 base and J by 8 bases, with 14 bases between. Germline V gives CDR1 GTSNPN, CDR2 SVGIG (reference sequence). CDR3 loop: CAWSGPPFWGYTF. CDR3 nucleotides: TGTGCCTGGAGTGGACCCCCTTTCTGGGGCTACACCTTC. The complete variable domain, with remaining parts taken from reference TRBV30 and TRBJ1-2, reads SQTIHQWPATLVQPVGSPLSLECTVEGTSNPNLYWYRQAAGRGLQLLFYSVGIGQISSEVPQNLSASRPQDRQFILSSKKLLLSDSGFYLCAWSGPPFWGYTFGSGTRLTVV.

A few counts support this clonotype. The DNA of the CDR3 is TGTGCCAGCAGCCCCATCGGCGGGAGGGCCGGAGATACGCAGTATTTT. This encodes CASSPIGGRAGDTQYF. The chain has TRBV7-3 and TRBJ2-3; TRBD2 matches at 9 bases. Trimming cost V 5 bases and J 5 bases; bases outside gene matches: 11. This CDR3 comprises 16 residues. CDR1 is SGHTA and CDR2 is FQGTGA in the germline V gene.

The chain combines TRBV7-9 with TRBJ2-7; 8 bases line up with TRBD1. The germline gives CDR1 SEHNR, CDR2 FQNEAQ (reference sequence). The V gene end was trimmed by 6 bases and the J gene end by 7 bases; junction bases not matched to a gene: 11. The CDR3 spans 14 residues. In DNA, the CDR3 is TGTGCCAGCAGAGGGGACAGGCATATCGGGGAGCAGTACTTC. This gives the protein CASRGDRHIGEQYF.

This clonotype showed up just a few times. This chain joins TRBV30 and TRBJ2-1, with 9 bases aligning to TRBD1. V lost 3 bases and J lost 5; bases outside the gene matches: 8. Germline-derived CDR1 and CDR2 are GTSNPN and SVGIG (reference sequence). The CDR3 runs to 15 residues. CDR3 DNA sequence: TGTGCCTGGAGCACCGGGACAGGGATTAACAATGAGCAGTTCTTC. Protein product: CAWSTGTGINNEQFF.

This clonotype was recorded a few times. The CDR3 loop reads CSARESGSPYQPQHF. The CDR3 DNA reads TGCAGTGCTAGAGAATCAGGAAGCCCTTATCAGCCCCAGCATTTT. The V call is TRBV20-1, the J call TRBJ1-5, with D unresolved. Germline V lookup: CDR1 DFQATT, CDR2 SNEGSKA (reference sequence). The V end was cut by 0 bases, the J end by 5 bases, with 14 bases between. The CDR3 totals 15 residues.

This clonotype was observed a handful of times. The gene calls are TRBV5-1 and TRBJ2-7; possible D gene TRBD2, 5 bases. The germline gives CDR1 SGHRS, CDR2 YFSETQ. The CDR3 covers 11 residues. Trimming cost V 4 bases and J 6 bases, with 8 bases left between them. The CDR3 DNA sequence: TGCGCCAGCAGCCCCGGACTCGAGCAGTACTTC. Protein: CASSPGLEQYF.

The chain combines TRBV7-6 with TRBJ2-7, with TRBD2 matching 13 bases. The V and J ends lost 5 bases and 7 bases, in that order; junction bases with no gene match: 5. This CDR3 is built from 14 residues. From germline, CDR1 is SGHVS and CDR2 FNYEAQ. DNA for the CDR3: TGTGCCAGCAGCGCCGGACTAGCGGGGGAGGAGCAGTACTTC. Translating it yields CASSAGLAGEEQYF.

The rearrangement joins TRBV7-9 to TRBJ1-2, with 7 bases fitting TRBD1. The CDR3 is 12 amino acids. The ends lost 5 bases at V and 7 bases at J; junction bases unmatched: 4. Germline lookup yields CDR1 SEHNR and CDR2 FQNEAQ (reference sequence). CDR3 protein: CASSATGTGYTF. DNA of the CDR3: TGTGCCAGCAGCGCGACAGGGACTGGCTACACCTTC.

This clonotype has a handful of counts. The chain joins TRBV6-2 or TRBV6-3 to TRBJ2-2, with 8 bases fitting TRBD1. The CDR3 is made up of 15 amino acids. V dropped 4 bases and J dropped 6; count of bases not matched to a gene: 7. Germline loops: CDR1 MNHEY, CDR2 SVGEGT. CDR3 region: CASSLGTGAAGELFF. Written as DNA, the CDR3 is TGTGCCAGCAGTTTAGGGACAGGTGCCGCCGGGGAGCTGTTTTTT.

Many counts were recorded for this clonotype. The V call is TRBV9, the J call TRBJ2-1; 7 nucleotides match TRBD2. Per germline, CDR1 SGDLS and CDR2 YYNGEE. The CDR3 length is 15 residues. V dropped 3 bases and J dropped 6; count of bases not matched to a gene: 9. This chain's CDR3 is CASSASNRGVNEQFF. The CDR3 DNA sequence: TGTGCCAGCAGCGCCTCAAATCGGGGGGTCAATGAGCAGTTCTTC.

This chain links TRBV11-3 with TRBJ2-7; 7 bases are shared with TRBD2. The ends lost 1 base at V and 4 bases at J; junction bases unmatched: 10. Germline V gene lookup returns CDR1 SGHNT and CDR2 YENEEA. This CDR3 is built from 16 residues. The CDR3 sequence is CASSLGLGEGRYEQYF. CDR3 sequence (DNA): TGTGCCAGCAGCTTAGGTCTTGGGGAGGGCCGGTACGAGCAGTACTTC.

CDR3 DNA sequence: TGTGCCACCAGCAGCGGGGAGGGTGCCCCCTACGAGCAGTACTTC. Residues: CATSSGEGAPYEQYF. This rearrangement joins TRBV15 to TRBJ2-7; 7 nucleotides match TRBD2. Germline CDR1 LNHNV, CDR2 YYDKDF (reference sequence). V trimming: 3 bases; J trimming: 2 bases; junction bases outside the gene matches: 7. This CDR3 spans 15 amino acids. The full variable domain, completed using reference TRBV15 and TRBJ2-7, is DAMVIQNPRYQVTQFGKPVTLSCSQTLNHNVMYWYQQKSSQAPKLLFHYYDKDFNNEADTPDNFQSRRPNTSFCFLDIRSPGLGDTAMYLCATSSGEGAPYEQYFGPGTRLTVT.

This clonotype occurred a few times. The V gene is TRBV6-6, the J gene TRBJ1-4; 9 nucleotides line up with TRBD1. This CDR3 has 15 residues. The germline V gene encodes CDR1 MNHNY and CDR2 SVGAGI (reference sequence). J lost 6 bases, V lost 6 bases, and 8 bases had no gene match. CDR3 region: CASSANRGLDEKLFF. Written as DNA, the CDR3 is TGTGCCAGCAGCGCTAACAGGGGGCTCGATGAAAAACTGTTTTTT.

There are a few counts of this clonotype. This chain uses TRBV5-1 with TRBJ2-2; D ambiguous. CDR1 SGHRS and CDR2 YFSETQ come from the germline V gene. The CDR3 length is 15 residues. V dropped 2 bases and J dropped 5 bases, with 13 bases sitting between them. CDR3 in amino acids: CASSLGAAGTGELFF. The CDR3 DNA follows: TGCGCCAGCAGCTTAGGAGCCGCTGGGACCGGGGAGCTGTTTTTT.

The V call is TRBV7-9, the J call TRBJ1-1; D gene uncertain. The CDR3 length is 12 residues. Trimming took 2 bases from V and 0 from J, leaving 1 base between them. Germline V gene sequence: CDR1 SEHNR, CDR2 FQNEAQ (reference sequence). CDR3 protein: CASSLLNTEAFF. CDR3 DNA sequence: TGTGCCAGCAGCTTATTGAACACTGAAGCTTTCTTT.

This clonotype was seen a few times. The DNA for the CDR3 is TGTGCCAGCAGCTTAGGACCGGGTCTAAAAGAGACCCAGTACTTC. Translated: CASSLGPGLKETQYF. V usage is TRBV7-6 and J usage is TRBJ2-5; D gene unclear. V lost 1 base and J lost 3, with 12 bases in between. This CDR3 comprises 15 residues. Germline CDR1 is SGHVS and CDR2 is FNYEAQ.

The CDR3 bases are TGTGCCAGCAGCTCCCGGGAGGGCGACACAGATACGCAGTATTTT. It is translated as CASSSREGDTDTQYF. The V and J genes are TRBV7-8 and TRBJ2-3, with 8 nucleotides matching TRBD2. V gave up 4 bases and J gave up 2 bases; unmatched junction bases: 5. The CDR3 spans 15 residues. Germline V lookup: CDR1 SGHVS, CDR2 FQNEAQ.

This clonotype has a count of ten or more. The V gene is TRBV6-4, the J gene TRBJ2-3, with 7 positions matching TRBD2. The V gene end was trimmed by 3 bases and the J gene end by 1 base; junction bases not matched to a gene: 1. The CDR3 covers 14 residues. Germline V gene sequence: CDR1 MRHNA, CDR2 SNTAGT. The CDR3 bases are TGTGCCAGCAGTGAGGGGGGGGGCACAGATACGCAGTATTTT. It codes for CASSEGGGTDTQYF.

This clonotype was counted only a few times. J is TRBJ2-7 and V is TRBV7-2, with 8 bases lining up with TRBD1. This CDR3 contains 16 residues. Germline values: CDR1 SGHTA, CDR2 FQGNSA. The trim removed 5 bases at V and 0 bases at J, leaving 9 bases unmatched. In DNA form, the CDR3 reads TGTGCCAGCAGCCCTCCGGACAGGGCCGCCTCCTACGAGCAGTACTTC. This gives the protein CASSPPDRAASYEQYF.

This clonotype was seen a handful of times. The chain combines TRBV18 with TRBJ2-3, with D perhaps matching TRBD2 (6 bases). Germline CDR1 is KGHSH and CDR2 is LQKENI. The CDR3 runs to 14 residues. Deletions cut 6 bases from V and 6 bases from J, with 16 bases between. The CDR3 protein is CASSTEGTSDTQYF. The CDR3 DNA follows: TGTGCCAGCTCTACGGAGGGGACTTCGGATACGCAGTATTTT.

Here the CDR3 DNA reads TGTGCCAGTAGTATAACGGGGTCGGACAATGAGCAGTTCTTC. Translating it yields CASSITGSDNEQFF. The gene calls are TRBV19 and TRBJ2-1, with a tentative D call TRBD2 (5 bases). Germline loops: CDR1 LNHDA, CDR2 SQIVND (reference sequence). The V end was cut by 2 bases, the J end by 5 bases, with 10 bases between. This CDR3 contains 14 residues. Full variable domain (missing parts from reference TRBV19 and TRBJ2-1): DGGITQSPKYLFRKEGQNVTLSCEQNLNHDAMYWYRQDPGQGLRLIYYSQIVNDFQKGDIAEGYSVSREKKESFPLTVTSAQKNPTAFYLCASSITGSDNEQFFGPGTRLTVL.

This clonotype was observed a few times. The J gene is TRBJ2-1, the V gene TRBV6-2 or TRBV6-3, with D unclear. This CDR3 comprises 16 residues. Germline CDR1 and CDR2: MNHEY and SVGEGT. V lost 6 bases and J 5 bases, leaving 20 bases between the germline ends. The CDR3 sequence is CASSRYSWGKNNEQFF. The DNA of the CDR3 is TGTGCCAGCAGCCGCTATAGTTGGGGAAAAAACAATGAGCAGTTCTTC.